This is a list of T cell receptor beta chains from one sample in a study of blood T cell repertoires in COVID-19. Measured with immunoSEQ multiplex PCR; TCRdb has only the in-frame clones, and not every one. The data contain approximately 150,000 clones, 81% of them singletons. Source material: peripheral blood. The receptors were gathered from a man aged 55 to 70 with active or convalescent COVID-19. CDR3s include the opening cysteine and the closing phenylalanine or tryptophan. The D gene is left open where the match is weak. Some rows have no size entry. The others give once, few or many, or a class for an expanded clone.

D gene: .
clone size: .
J gene: TRBJ1-1
V gene: TRBV12-3/TRBV12-4
CDR3 DNA: TGTGCCAGCAGTTTCTTAAACACTGAAGCTTTCTTT
CDR3 protein: CASSFLNTEAFF

D gene: .
clone size: .
J gene: TRBJ1-6
V gene: TRBV25-1
CDR3 DNA: TGTGCCACGGGGGGTTCCTATAATTCACCCCTCCACTTT
CDR3 protein: CATGGSYNSPLHF

D gene: .
clone size: .
J gene: TRBJ1-2
V gene: TRBV2
CDR3 DNA: TGTGCCAGCAGTCCCAAAGGCTACACCTTC
CDR3 protein: CASSPKGYTF

D gene: TRBD2
clone size: .
J gene: TRBJ2-7
V gene: TRBV7-6
CDR3 DNA: TGTGCCAGCAGCCGGGAGGCATCCGAGCAGTACTTC
CDR3 protein: CASSREASEQYF

D gene: .
clone size: .
J gene: TRBJ2-2
V gene: TRBV2
CDR3 DNA: TGTGCCAGCATTCAGGATTCGGGGGGGGAGCTGTTTTTT
CDR3 protein: CASIQDSGGELFF

D gene: .
clone size: .
J gene: TRBJ1-1
V gene: TRBV3-1/TRBV3-2
CDR3 DNA: TGTGCCAGCAGCTCCCTGGGGGGGACGAACACTGAAGCTTTCTTT
CDR3 protein: CASSSLGGTNTEAFF

D gene: TRBD2
clone size: .
J gene: TRBJ2-7
V gene: TRBV6-1
CDR3 DNA: TGTGCCAGCAGTGAATTGGGGGGAGCGGGACCCGAGCAGTACTTC
CDR3 protein: CASSELGGAGPEQYF

D gene: TRBD2
clone size: .
J gene: TRBJ2-7
V gene: TRBV5-4
CDR3 DNA: TGTGCCAGCAGCCAGGAAAGCGGGAGGAGGAACGAGCAGTACTTC
CDR3 protein: CASSQESGRRNEQYF

D gene: .
clone size: .
J gene: TRBJ1-1
V gene: TRBV10-3
CDR3 DNA: TGTGCCCCCTGGGGGCGTACTGAAGCTTTCTTT
CDR3 protein: CAPWGRTEAFF

D gene: TRBD2
clone size: .
J gene: TRBJ2-3
V gene: TRBV6-5
CDR3 DNA: TGTGCCAGCAAGGGAGCGGGAGGCCGGCCCGATACGCAGTATTTT
CDR3 protein: CASKGAGGRPDTQYF

D gene: TRBD2
clone size: .
J gene: TRBJ2-2
V gene: TRBV19
CDR3 DNA: TGTGCCAGTACCTCGGGGAGGGTCGGGGAGCTGTTTTTT
CDR3 protein: CASTSGRVGELFF

D gene: .
clone size: .
J gene: TRBJ1-3
V gene: TRBV18
CDR3 DNA: TGTGCCAGCTCACCAAGCGGGGCTGGAAACACCATATATTTT
CDR3 protein: CASSPSGAGNTIYF

D gene: .
clone size: .
J gene: TRBJ2-3
V gene: TRBV10-3
CDR3 DNA: TGTGCCATCAGTGACAGGGGCGCCAGCACAGATACGCAGTATTTT
CDR3 protein: CAISDRGASTDTQYF

D gene: TRBD2
clone size: .
J gene: TRBJ2-5
V gene: TRBV2
CDR3 DNA: TGTGCCAGCACGGGGGGGATCGGGGGTCGAGAGACCCAGTACTTC
CDR3 protein: CASTGGIGGRETQYF

D gene: .
clone size: .
J gene: TRBJ2-3
V gene: TRBV11-2
CDR3 DNA: TGTGCCAGCAGCTTAACCAGTAGGGGTAGCACAGATACGCAGTATTTT
CDR3 protein: CASSLTSRGSTDTQYF

D gene: .
clone size: .
J gene: TRBJ1-1
V gene: TRBV10-1
CDR3 DNA: TGCGCCAGCAGGAGGACTCTGAACACTGAAGCTTTCTTT
CDR3 protein: CASRRTLNTEAFF

D gene: .
clone size: .
J gene: TRBJ1-1
V gene: TRBV28
CDR3 DNA: TGTGCCAGCAGCTCTCCGACAGGTTCTGAAGCTTTCTTT
CDR3 protein: CASSSPTGSEAFF

D gene: .
clone size: .
J gene: TRBJ2-2
V gene: TRBV27
CDR3 DNA: TGTGCCAGCAGTTTAGGACAAAACACCGGGGAGCTGTTTTTT
CDR3 protein: CASSLGQNTGELFF

D gene: TRBD1
clone size: .
J gene: TRBJ2-4
V gene: TRBV7-9
CDR3 DNA: TGTGCCAGCAGCGATGGACAGGTTTCGAGCATTCAGTACTTC
CDR3 protein: CASSDGQVSSIQYF

D gene: TRBD1
clone size: .
J gene: TRBJ1-2
V gene: TRBV5-4
CDR3 DNA: TGTGCCAGCAGCTCCGGGACAGTTAACTATGGCTACACCTTC
CDR3 protein: CASSSGTVNYGYTF

D gene: .
clone size: .
J gene: TRBJ2-2
V gene: TRBV5-5
CDR3 DNA: TGTGCCAGCAGCTTGGGGGCGGGATACACCGGGGAGCTGTTTTTT
CDR3 protein: CASSLGAGYTGELFF

D gene: .
clone size: .
J gene: TRBJ1-1
V gene: TRBV6-2/TRBV6-3
CDR3 DNA: TGTGCCAGCAGTTATCCTTTGAACACTGAAGCTTTCTTT
CDR3 protein: CASSYPLNTEAFF

D gene: TRBD2
clone size: once
J gene: TRBJ2-3
V gene: TRBV29-1
CDR3 DNA: TGCAGCGTTGAACGGGGGGGTGGCACAGATACGCAGTATTTT
CDR3 protein: CSVERGGGTDTQYF

D gene: .
clone size: .
J gene: TRBJ2-6
V gene: TRBV15
CDR3 DNA: TGTGCCACCTCCGCCGGGGGCTCTGGGGCCAACGTCCTGACTTTC
CDR3 protein: CATSAGGSGANVLTF

D gene: TRBD1
clone size: .
J gene: TRBJ2-2
V gene: TRBV6-5
CDR3 DNA: TGTGCCAGTTACAGGGGGCTCGCCGGGGAGCTGTTTTTT
CDR3 protein: CASYRGLAGELFF

D gene: TRBD1
clone size: .
J gene: TRBJ1-3
V gene: TRBV7-9
CDR3 DNA: TGTGCCAGCAGCTTTTTTAGGGACAGGGGAACTCTTTCAAACACCATATATTTT
CDR3 protein: CASSFFRDRGTLSNTIYF

D gene: .
clone size: .
J gene: TRBJ2-5
V gene: TRBV5-1
CDR3 DNA: TGCGCCAGCAGCGTGCAGGGGCACCAAGAGACCCAGTACTTC
CDR3 protein: CASSVQGHQETQYF

D gene: .
clone size: .
J gene: TRBJ1-1
V gene: TRBV11-2
CDR3 DNA: TGTGCCAGCAGCTTAGGTCTACAAGGGGGCACTGAAGCTTTCTTT
CDR3 protein: CASSLGLQGGTEAFF

D gene: .
clone size: .
J gene: TRBJ1-4
V gene: TRBV5-1
CDR3 DNA: TGCGCCAGCAGCGCGACTGGACAGAGATCAACTAATGAAAAACTGTTTTTT
CDR3 protein: CASSATGQRSTNEKLFF

D gene: .
clone size: .
J gene: TRBJ1-2
V gene: TRBV4-1
CDR3 DNA: TGCGCCAGCAGCCAAACGGCGACCCGAGGGCCCCAGTTGAACCACACCTTC
CDR3 protein: CASSQTATRGPQLNHTF

D gene: .
clone size: .
J gene: TRBJ1-6
V gene: TRBV6-1
CDR3 DNA: TGTGCCAGCAGTGACCCGGGACTGGGATGGTCACCCCTCCACTTT
CDR3 protein: CASSDPGLGWSPLHF

D gene: TRBD1
clone size: .
J gene: TRBJ1-4
V gene: TRBV28
CDR3 DNA: TGTGCCAGCAGTTTATTGGGGACAGCTAATGAAAAACTGTTTTTT
CDR3 protein: CASSLLGTANEKLFF

D gene: TRBD1
clone size: .
J gene: TRBJ1-5
V gene: TRBV7-2
CDR3 DNA: TGTGCCAGCAGCTTAAGGACAGGGGTTGATCAGCCCCAGCATTTT
CDR3 protein: CASSLRTGVDQPQHF

D gene: TRBD1
clone size: .
J gene: TRBJ2-1
V gene: TRBV5-1
CDR3 DNA: TGCGCCAGCAGCTTGCGGGGGACAGGATACAATGAGCAGTTCTTC
CDR3 protein: CASSLRGTGYNEQFF

D gene: TRBD1
clone size: .
J gene: TRBJ1-2
V gene: TRBV11-2
CDR3 DNA: TGTGCCAGCAGCTGGACAGGGGGCGATGGCTACACCTTC
CDR3 protein: CASSWTGGDGYTF

D gene: TRBD2
clone size: .
J gene: TRBJ2-7
V gene: TRBV25-1
CDR3 DNA: TGTGCCAGCAGCGAAGGTTATAGCGGGAGCTCCTACGAGCAGTACTTC
CDR3 protein: CASSEGYSGSSYEQYF

D gene: .
clone size: .
J gene: TRBJ2-1
V gene: TRBV6-1
CDR3 DNA: TGTGCCAGCAGTGAACCGGGGACTTTGAACAATGAGCAGTTCTTC
CDR3 protein: CASSEPGTLNNEQFF

D gene: TRBD1
clone size: .
J gene: TRBJ2-7
V gene: TRBV28
CDR3 DNA: TGTGCCAGCAGTTTAACAGGGGAATATTACGAGCAGTACTTC
CDR3 protein: CASSLTGEYYEQYF

D gene: .
clone size: many
J gene: TRBJ1-1
V gene: TRBV6-1
CDR3 DNA: TGTGCCAGCAGTGAAGGGAGGCTAGGAGCTTTCTTT
CDR3 protein: CASSEGRLGAFF

D gene: TRBD2
clone size: .
J gene: TRBJ2-3
V gene: TRBV5-6
CDR3 DNA: TGTGCCAGCAGCCTCCCCGGGGGGGGCGTGTCAGATACGCAGTATTTT
CDR3 protein: CASSLPGGGVSDTQYF

D gene: .
clone size: .
J gene: TRBJ2-5
V gene: TRBV11-2
CDR3 DNA: TGTGCCAGCAGCCAACAGGGATGGGGCGAGACCCAGTACTTC
CDR3 protein: CASSQQGWGETQYF

D gene: .
clone size: .
J gene: TRBJ1-1
V gene: TRBV5-5
CDR3 DNA: TGTGCCAGCAGCGGGGAGGCCTTGGGGGCTGAAGCTTTCTTT
CDR3 protein: CASSGEALGAEAFF

D gene: .
clone size: few
J gene: TRBJ1-1
V gene: TRBV19
CDR3 DNA: TGTGCAAGTAGTACCGAAGGGGGGGGCTTGTGGAACACTGAAGCTTTCTTT
CDR3 protein: CASSTEGGGLWNTEAFF

D gene: .
clone size: .
J gene: TRBJ2-2
V gene: TRBV11-2
CDR3 DNA: TGTGCCAGCAGCTCACAGGGGAACACCGGGGAGCTGTTTTTT
CDR3 protein: CASSSQGNTGELFF

D gene: TRBD1
clone size: .
J gene: TRBJ2-7
V gene: TRBV3-1/TRBV3-2
CDR3 DNA: TGTGCCAGCAGCCAGGAAGCCGGGACAGCCTACGAGCAGTACTTC
CDR3 protein: CASSQEAGTAYEQYF

D gene: .
clone size: .
J gene: TRBJ1-4
V gene: TRBV7-9
CDR3 DNA: TGTGCCAGCAGCTTAGGTTTGGCAACAACTAATGAAAAACTGTTTTTT
CDR3 protein: CASSLGLATTNEKLFF

D gene: TRBD1
clone size: once
J gene: TRBJ2-5
V gene: TRBV6-5
CDR3 DNA: TGTGCCAGCAGTTACTCGAGGACAGGAGGTTATGAGACCCAGTACTTC
CDR3 protein: CASSYSRTGGYETQYF

D gene: TRBD2
clone size: .
J gene: TRBJ2-7
V gene: TRBV29-1
CDR3 DNA: TGCAGCGTTGAAGCTGGCGGGAGCTCCTACGAGCAGTACTTC
CDR3 protein: CSVEAGGSSYEQYF

D gene: .
clone size: few
J gene: TRBJ1-2
V gene: TRBV6-5
CDR3 DNA: TGTGCCAGCAGTCGAGAAAACTATGGCTACACCTTC
CDR3 protein: CASSRENYGYTF

D gene: TRBD1
clone size: .
J gene: TRBJ1-1
V gene: TRBV13
CDR3 DNA: TGTGCCAGCATGGGAACCGTATTACAGGGCAGGGGGCAAACTGAAGCTTTCTTT
CDR3 protein: CASMGTVLQGRGQTEAFF

D gene: .
clone size: .
J gene: TRBJ2-1
V gene: TRBV18
CDR3 DNA: TGTGCCAGCTCACCACCGTCAGGCTCCTACAATGAGCAGTTCTTC
CDR3 protein: CASSPPSGSYNEQFF

D gene: TRBD1
clone size: few
J gene: TRBJ1-3
V gene: TRBV15
CDR3 DNA: TGTGCCACCAGCAAGGCAGGGGGGAACTCTGGAAACACCATATATTTT
CDR3 protein: CATSKAGGNSGNTIYF

D gene: TRBD2
clone size: once
J gene: TRBJ2-7
V gene: TRBV10-3
CDR3 DNA: TGTGCCATCAGTGAGTCCGGACTAGCCGAGGGGACCTACGAGCAGTACTTC
CDR3 protein: CAISESGLAEGTYEQYF

D gene: .
clone size: .
J gene: TRBJ2-5
V gene: TRBV19
CDR3 DNA: TGTGCCAGTAAAAACCGGGGGGCGGAAGAGACCCAGTACTTC
CDR3 protein: CASKNRGAEETQYF

D gene: .
clone size: .
J gene: TRBJ2-7
V gene: TRBV21-1
CDR3 DNA: TGTGCCAACAACCACAGGGGCACCTACGAGCAGTACTTC
CDR3 protein: CANNHRGTYEQYF

D gene: .
clone size: .
J gene: TRBJ2-3
V gene: TRBV2
CDR3 DNA: TGTGCCAGCAGTGAAATCGGGACACCCACAGATACGCAGTATTTT
CDR3 protein: CASSEIGTPTDTQYF

D gene: TRBD1
clone size: .
J gene: TRBJ1-1
V gene: TRBV9
CDR3 DNA: TGTGCCAGCAGCGGGGGACAGGGACGAACTGAAGCTTTCTTT
CDR3 protein: CASSGGQGRTEAFF

D gene: .
clone size: .
J gene: TRBJ2-1
V gene: TRBV5-1
CDR3 DNA: TGCGCCAGCAGCGGGTTACTAGACTATGAGCAGTTCTTC
CDR3 protein: CASSGLLDYEQFF